This T cell receptor beta chain was recovered during a study of blood T cells in healthy people across ages. This clonotype turned up a few times. CDR3 length equals 15 residues. The junction had 6 bases not matched to a gene; V was cut back by 6 bases and J by 2 bases. CDR1 MDHEN and CDR2 SYDVKM come from the germline V gene. Together with a sample-barcoded 5' primer, a J-beta primer mix was included in a second PCR lasting about 7 to 11 cycles. TCRdb re-analysed the 5' RACE reads in MiXCR, keeping a single row per CDR3 protein. Among more than 800,000 distinct CDR3 sequences, 40% to 50% were seen once, and the ten largest hold approximately 17%.

The sample taken for sequencing was blood. This clonotype was sampled from a woman aged 55 to 70 in good health. The rearrangement uses TRBV28 and TRBJ2-7; 11 bases line up with TRBD1. CDR3 region: CASRHGTGGAYEQYF. CDR3 DNA sequence: TGTGCCAGCAGACATGGGACAGGGGGAGCCTACGAGCAGTACTTC. The whole variable domain, filled in from reference TRBV28 and TRBJ2-7, reads DVKVTQSSRYLVKRTGEKVFLECVQDMDHENMFWYRQDPGLGLRLIYFSYDVKMKEKGDIPEGYSVSREKKERFSLILESASTNQTSMYLCASRHGTGGAYEQYFGPGTRLTVT.